These 23 T cell receptor beta chains came from one sample sequenced in a study of Graves' ophthalmopathy and Graves' hyperthyroidism. CDR3 regions of TCR beta were amplified from RNA transcripts. First-round RT-PCR with HTBI primers preceded a second-round multiplex PCR. Via MiXCR, TCRdb re-called the multiplex PCR reads, giving one row per CDR3 protein. In the table there are roughly 500,000 distinct CDR3 sequences, approximately 15% of which are singletons. Sequencing was performed on blood. These receptors all stem from a woman in her 30s with Graves' ophthalmopathy.

This clonotype was detected ten times or more. The gene calls are TRBV5-1 and TRBJ2-2; no clear D gene. There are 15 residues in the CDR3. With 0 bases removed from V and 4 bases from J, the gap between germline ends came to 10 bases. CDR1 and CDR2 (germline): SGHRS, YFSETQ. CDR3 DNA sequence: TGCGCCAGCAGCTTGGGGGCTATGCGCACCGGGGAGCTGTTTTTT. This encodes CASSLGAMRTGELFF.

This clonotype showed up many times. This chain uses TRBV6-6 with TRBJ2-2, with TRBD2 matching over 15 bases. The CDR3 spans 19 residues. Germline V CDR1 and CDR2: MNHNY, SVGAGI (reference sequence). The V gene end was trimmed by 5 bases and the J gene end by 3 bases; junction bases not matched to a gene: 10. The CDR3 is CASSPGTSGRSWYTGELFF. The DNA for the CDR3 is TGTGCCAGCAGTCCCGGGACTAGCGGGAGGTCCTGGTACACCGGGGAGCTGTTTTTT.

This clonotype was seen repeatedly, ten times or more. J is TRBJ1-5 and V is TRBV6-1; no clear D. The CDR3 has 13 residues. V lost 8 bases and J lost 3, with 11 bases in between. Germline values: CDR1 MNHNS, CDR2 SASEGT. The chain's CDR3 is CASQRWDNQPQHF. CDR3 bases: TGTGCCAGCCAACGCTGGGACAATCAGCCCCAGCATTTT.

Many counts were recorded for this clonotype. The chain combines TRBV12-3 or TRBV12-4 with TRBJ1-2; D gene uncertain. The CDR3 runs to 14 residues. V was pared by 5 bases and J by 8 bases, with 18 bases between. CDR3 in amino acids: CASSEEGRGLGYTF. CDR3 nucleotides: TGTGCCAGCAGTGAGGAAGGGCGAGGGTTGGGCTACACCTTC.

At least ten counts were recorded for this clonotype. V and J are TRBV20-1 and TRBJ2-7; 10 nucleotides agree with TRBD2. Unmatched junction bases numbered 4, after V lost 1 base and J lost 4 bases. Germline-derived CDR1 and CDR2 are DFQATT and SNEGSKA (reference sequence). The CDR3 sequence is 14 residues long. The CDR3 nucleotides are TGCAGTGCTAGAGGCCTAGCGGGAGTATACGAGCAGTACTTC. This translates into CSARGLAGVYEQYF.

The rearrangement uses TRBV30 and TRBJ1-1; weak D call: TRBD1 (6 bases). CDR1 and CDR2 from the germline V gene are GTSNPN and SVGIG (reference sequence). The CDR3 runs to 12 residues. Trimming took off 7 bases at V and 4 bases at J, with 13 bases between the two ends. The CDR3 DNA sequence: TGTGCCTTGGTGTGGGGGCGCACTGAAGCTTTCTTT. It encodes CALVWGRTEAFF.

At least ten counts were recorded for this clonotype. The gene calls are TRBV7-3 and TRBJ1-5, with TRBD1 matching over 8 bases. Germline V CDR1 and CDR2: SGHTA, FQGTGA. Trimming removed 5 bases from V and 11 bases from J; junction bases left unmatched: 14. The CDR3 is made up of 15 amino acids. The CDR3 DNA reads as TGTGCCAGCAGCAACAGAGGGACAGGATCATGGTCCCAGCATTTT. It translates to CASSNRGTGSWSQHF.

Worth noting for this clonotype: This is likely a read error, given that the CDR3 carries no conserved phenylalanine or tryptophan at its end. The chain is built from TRBV3-1 and TRBJ1-2, with D possibly being TRBD1 (5 bases). Trimming removed 0 bases at V and 8 bases at J, with 10 bases between. The CDR3 length is 13 residues. Germline V CDR1 and CDR2: LGHDT, YNNKEL (reference sequence). CDR3 bases: TGTGCCAGCAGCCAAGATAGGGGTCGCGGCTACACCCTC. It is translated as CASSQDRGRGYTL.

This clonotype has a count of ten or more. J is TRBJ1-5 and V is TRBV11-1; TRBD1 agrees at 7 bases. J was trimmed by 0 bases and V by 2 bases; bases with no gene match: 4. From germline, CDR1 is SGHAT and CDR2 FQDESV (reference sequence). The CDR3 length is 16 residues. DNA for the CDR3: TGTGCCAGCAGCTTATCAACAGGGGTTAGCAATCAGCCCCAGCATTTT. This codes for CASSLSTGVSNQPQHF.

This clonotype was seen repeatedly, ten times or more. This chain joins TRBV2 and TRBJ2-3; tentatively, D is TRBD2 (6 bases). CDR3 length: 14 amino acids. Germline values: CDR1 SNHLY, CDR2 FYNNEI. Trimming stripped 7 bases from V and 1 base from J, with 12 bases between. CDR3 in amino acids: CASTGRRGTDTQYF. The CDR3 DNA follows: TGTGCCAGCACAGGGAGGCGTGGCACAGATACGCAGTATTTT.

In this sample, this clonotype turned up many times. CDR3 nucleotide sequence: TGTGCCAGCAGACCCGCAGGGGGGGGATCACCCCTCCACTTT. This codes for CASRPAGGGSPLHF. The chain employs TRBV12-3 or TRBV12-4 and TRBJ1-6; 7 positions match TRBD1. The CDR3 runs 14 residues. V was clipped by 6 bases and J by 10 bases; unmatched bases: 9.

This clonotype turned up a few times. V and J are TRBV5-1 and TRBJ2-2, with D unresolved. Germline loops: CDR1 SGHRS, CDR2 YFSETQ. This CDR3 contains 11 residues. Trimming shortened V by 7 bases and J by 7 bases, and 8 bases separated the two germline ends. As DNA, the CDR3 is TGCGCCAGCTGGGTAGGCGGGGAGCTGTTTTTT. Protein: CASWVGGELFF.

As concerns this clonotype: A much larger clone is a single base away; this may be a read error. The chain employs TRBV24-1 and TRBJ1-5; D not certain. Per germline, CDR1 KGHDR and CDR2 SFDVKD. This CDR3 spans 14 amino acids. The CDR3 DNA sequence: TGTGCCACCGGGCCTGGGTATAGCAATCAGCCCCTGCATTTT. Its translation is CATGPGYSNQPLHF.

This rearrangement joins TRBV12-5 to TRBJ1-1, with unresolved D. The CDR3 loop spans 14 amino acids. V was trimmed by 6 bases and J by 1 base, leaving 12 bases between them. Germline lookup yields CDR1 LGHNT and CDR2 FRNRAP. The CDR3 is CASGSDSWNTEAFF. In DNA form, the CDR3 reads TGTGCTAGTGGATCCGACTCTTGGAACACTGAAGCTTTCTTT.

This clonotype came up many times. A much larger clone sits a single nucleotide away, making a read error possible. No DNA is shown, since the ends of the CDR3 on it are uncertain; the CDR3 is the one TCRdb lists. The genes are TRBV12-3 or TRBV12-4 and TRBJ1-1. Counting both end residues, the CDR3 totals 13 amino acids. The CDR3 protein is CASSFAEGTEASF.

A few counts support this clonotype. V and J are TRBV11-1 and TRBJ2-2, with a tentative D call TRBD1 (6 bases). The V and J ends lost 2 bases and 4 bases respectively, with 14 bases between them. CDR1 is SGHAT and CDR2 is FQDESV in the germline V gene (reference sequence). This CDR3 has 16 amino acids. The CDR3 is CASSLMGPGATGELFF. The DNA of the CDR3 is TGTGCCAGCAGCTTAATGGGCCCAGGGGCCACCGGGGAGCTGTTTTTT.

This clonotype has a count of ten or more. This chain's CDR3 is CASSFSGRTPEGGNTIYF. Written as DNA, the CDR3 is TGTGCCAGCAGTTTTTCCGGACGGACCCCTGAGGGTGGAAACACCATATATTTT. The chain combines TRBV28 with TRBJ1-3; D gene unclear. Between the trimmed V and J ends, which lost 3 bases and 3 bases, there was a span of 21 bases. This CDR3 is 18 amino acids long. Germline V lookup: CDR1 MDHEN, CDR2 SYDVKM.

This clonotype was seen at least ten times. The chain recombines TRBV6-5 with TRBJ1-1; D not certain. The CDR3 sequence is 14 residues long. Looked up from germline, CDR1 is MNHEY and CDR2 is SVGAGI. V shed 2 bases and J shed 7 bases, with 14 bases lying between them. CDR3 loop: CASSYVRSAREAFF. CDR3 in DNA: TGTGCCAGCAGTTACGTCAGGTCCGCCCGTGAAGCTTTCTTT.

A few counts support this clonotype. This chain uses TRBV2 with TRBJ2-5; no firm D call. Germline V gives CDR1 SNHLY, CDR2 FYNNEI. There are 14 residues in the CDR3. Trimming left V 0 bases short and J 4 bases short, with 9 bases between. CDR3 sequence reads: CASSEAHQGETQYF. In DNA form, the CDR3 reads TGTGCCAGCAGTGAAGCCCACCAAGGAGAGACCCAGTACTTC.

This clonotype was seen repeatedly, ten times or more. The V gene is TRBV12-3 or TRBV12-4, the J gene TRBJ1-1, with 9 bases aligning to TRBD1. The CDR3 contains 16 residues. The V and J ends lost 5 bases and 4 bases, in that order; junction bases with no gene match: 11. The CDR3 reads CASSKTGGAPVTEAFF. The DNA of the CDR3 is TGTGCCAGCAGTAAAACAGGGGGCGCCCCGGTCACTGAAGCTTTCTTT.

This clonotype was counted at least ten times. V gene TRBV6-1 combines with J gene TRBJ1-2; D not certain. This CDR3 has 12 residues. Trimming shortened V by 5 bases and J by 3 bases, and 7 bases separated the two germline ends. Germline V CDR1 and CDR2: MNHNS, SASEGT. The DNA for the CDR3 is TGTGCCAGCAGTACCCGGGACTATGGCTACACCTTC. It encodes CASSTRDYGYTF.

Ten or more counts support this clonotype. This rearrangement joins TRBV12-3 or TRBV12-4 to TRBJ2-7; TRBD2 aligns across 7 bases. The CDR3 has 15 residues. Trimming cost V 0 bases and J 6 bases; bases outside gene matches: 8. CDR3 protein: CASSLALGLVREQYF. DNA of the CDR3: TGTGCCAGCAGTTTAGCCCTAGGACTAGTTCGCGAGCAGTACTTC.

This clonotype was counted many times. This may arise from a read error, as a much more abundant clone is one base away. The CDR3 DNA reads as TGTGCCAGCTCACGGGGGCCTTTTAGCACTGAAGCTTTCTTT. Translated, it gives CASSRGPFSTEAFF. The chain recombines TRBV6-1 with TRBJ1-1; TRBD1 might be the D (6 bases). With 8 bases removed from V and 4 bases from J, the gap between germline ends came to 17 bases. The CDR3 is 14 residues long. Germline V CDR1 and CDR2: MNHNS, SASEGT.